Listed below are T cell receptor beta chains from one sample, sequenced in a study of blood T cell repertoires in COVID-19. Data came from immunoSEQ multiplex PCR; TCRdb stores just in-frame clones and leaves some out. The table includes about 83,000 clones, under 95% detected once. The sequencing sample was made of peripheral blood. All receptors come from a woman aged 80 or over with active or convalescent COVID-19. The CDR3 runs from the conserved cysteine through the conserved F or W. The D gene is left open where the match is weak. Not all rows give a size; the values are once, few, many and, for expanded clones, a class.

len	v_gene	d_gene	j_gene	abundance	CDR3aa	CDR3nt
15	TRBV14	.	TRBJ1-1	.	CASSPLLQGNTEAFF	TGTGCCAGCAGCCCATTACTTCAGGGGAACACTGAAGCTTTCTTT
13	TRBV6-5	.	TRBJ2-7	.	CASSPGSSYEQYF	TGTGCCAGCAGTCCCGGGAGCTCCTACGAGCAGTACTTC
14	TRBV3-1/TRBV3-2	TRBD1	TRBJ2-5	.	CASSRDRGQETQYF	TGTGCCAGCAGCCGGGACAGGGGGCAGGAGACCCAGTACTTC
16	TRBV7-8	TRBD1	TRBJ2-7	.	CASSSPGTGTTYEQYF	TGTGCCAGCAGTTCACCCGGGACAGGAACAACCTACGAGCAGTACTTC
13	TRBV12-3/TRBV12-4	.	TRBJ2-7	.	CASSPSVLAEQYF	TGTGCCAGCAGTCCCTCCGTATTAGCCGAGCAGTACTTC
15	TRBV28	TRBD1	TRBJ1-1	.	CASSLGGQGGTEAFF	TGTGCCAGCAGTTTAGGGGGACAGGGGGGCACTGAAGCTTTCTTT
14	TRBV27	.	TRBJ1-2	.	CASSLREGIAGYTF	TGTGCCAGCAGTTTGCGGGAAGGGATAGCAGGCTACACCTTC
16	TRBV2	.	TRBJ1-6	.	CASSEVRVAYNSPLHF	TGTGCCAGCAGTGAAGTCAGGGTTGCCTATAATTCACCCCTCCACTTT
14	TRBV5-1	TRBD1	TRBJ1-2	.	CASSLTGTGDGYTF	TGCGCCAGCAGTTTGACCGGGACAGGGGACGGCTACACCTTC
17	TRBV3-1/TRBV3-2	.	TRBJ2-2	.	CASSHKTLPAVTGELFF	TGTGCCAGCAGCCATAAAACCCTCCCAGCGGTAACCGGGGAGCTGTTTTTT
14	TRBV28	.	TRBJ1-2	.	CASSFPQGNYGYTF	TGTGCCAGCAGTTTTCCTCAGGGGAACTATGGCTACACCTTC
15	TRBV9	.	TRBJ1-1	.	CASSVISNLNTEAFF	TGTGCCAGCAGCGTTATAAGTAACTTGAACACTGAAGCTTTCTTT
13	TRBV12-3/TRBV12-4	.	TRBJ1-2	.	CASTGPIGGGYTF	TGTGCCAGCACCGGACCGATAGGAGGTGGCTACACCTTC
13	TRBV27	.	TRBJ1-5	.	CASSLWGGKAQHF	TGTGCCAGCAGTTTATGGGGGGGAAAGGCCCAGCATTTT
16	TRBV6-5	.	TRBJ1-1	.	CASSYAIQGGNTEAFF	TGTGCCAGCAGTTACGCCATTCAAGGAGGAAACACTGAAGCTTTCTTT
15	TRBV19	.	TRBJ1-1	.	CASSIGGGAGGGAFF	TGTGCCAGTAGTATAGGGGGAGGCGCCGGTGGAGGAGCTTTCTTT
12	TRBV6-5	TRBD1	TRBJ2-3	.	CASSDRADTQYF	TGTGCCAGCAGCGACAGGGCCGATACGCAGTATTTT
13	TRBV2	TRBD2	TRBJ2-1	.	CASIVSGGNEQFF	TGTGCCTCGATCGTTAGCGGGGGGAATGAGCAGTTCTTC
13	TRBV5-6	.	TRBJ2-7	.	CASSWTKPYEQYF	TGTGCCAGCAGCTGGACAAAACCCTACGAGCAGTACTTC
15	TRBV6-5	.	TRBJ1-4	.	CASTFLEAGNEKLFF	TGTGCCAGCACTTTTCTCGAGGCGGGGAATGAAAAACTGTTTTTT
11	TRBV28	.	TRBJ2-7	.	CATTGNNEQYF	TGTGCCACCACAGGGAACAACGAGCAGTACTTC
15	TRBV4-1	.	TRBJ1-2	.	CASSQDTAINYGYTF	TGCGCCAGCAGCCAAGATACAGCCATTAACTATGGCTACACCTTC
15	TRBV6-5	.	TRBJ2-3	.	CATETGAFATDTQYF	TGTGCCACCGAAACTGGTGCTTTTGCCACAGATACGCAGTATTTT
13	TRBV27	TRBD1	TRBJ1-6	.	CASSPGGLNTLHF	TGTGCCAGCAGTCCAGGGGGCCTCAACACCCTCCACTTT
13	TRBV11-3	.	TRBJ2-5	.	CASSPREQETQYF	TGTGCCAGCAGCCCTAGAGAACAAGAGACCCAGTACTTC
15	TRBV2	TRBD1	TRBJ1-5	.	CASSWTGASNQPQHF	TGTGCCAGCAGTTGGACAGGGGCAAGCAATCAGCCCCAGCATTTT
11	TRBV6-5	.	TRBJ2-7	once	CASGQTHEQYF	TGTGCCAGCGGACAGACCCACGAGCAGTACTTC
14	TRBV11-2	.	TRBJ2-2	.	CASSFDRNTGELFF	TGTGCCAGCAGCTTCGACAGGAACACCGGGGAGCTGTTTTTT